A single sample is the source of the 24 T cell receptor beta chains below, sequenced in a study of Ad26.COV2.S vaccination and SARS-CoV-2 variants. Profiled with immunoSEQ multiplex PCR; TCRdb holds only in-frame clones, not every one. Of over 400,000 clones detected, less than 95% appear once; the ten largest clones hold less than 5.5%. Stated treatment: around 19 received Ad26.COV2.S at low or high dose, single or two shots; several received placebo; per-sample allocation not given. At day 63 after the first vaccine or placebo injection, samples were drawn. The input for sequencing was peripheral blood, taken in a trial of Ad26.COV2.S vaccine versus placebo. The receptors originated from a person aged 18 to 59 who received the Ad26.COV2.S COVID-19 vaccine or a placebo.

The CDR3 here is CASSLGSGAAYEQYF. CDR3 DNA sequence: TGTGCCAGCAGCTTAGGGTCAGGGGCCGCCTACGAGCAGTACTTC. The chain links TRBV7-2 to TRBJ2-7; the D gene is possibly TRBD1 (6 bases). Germline CDR1 is SGHTA and CDR2 is FQGNSA. The length of the CDR3 is 15 residues. V was cut by 1 base and J by 2 bases, with 12 bases left in between.

The genes are TRBV12-3 or TRBV12-4 and TRBJ2-1; the D is unclear. The length of the CDR3 is 11 residues. The V end lost 3 bases, the J end lost 15 bases, and 12 bases lay between the germline ends. The CDR3 here is CASSLRLDLFF. CDR3 bases: TGTGCCAGCAGTTTGCGCCTAGACCTGTTCTTC.

CDR3 sequence reads: CASSVMDADSYEQYF. The DNA for the CDR3 is TGTGCCAGCAGCGTAATGGACGCGGACTCCTACGAGCAGTACTTC. The V gene is TRBV9, the J gene TRBJ2-7; D is unclear. Between the trimmed V and J ends, which lost 1 base and 0 bases, there was a span of 11 bases. Germline CDR1 reads SGDLS; CDR2 reads YYNGEE. The CDR3 loop spans 15 amino acids.

The chain recombines TRBV9 with TRBJ2-5, with 9 bases identical to TRBD1. The CDR3 runs 15 residues. V shed 2 bases and J 5 bases; nucleotides not matched to a gene: 7. Looked up from germline, CDR1 is SGDLS and CDR2 is YYNGEE. The CDR3 DNA is TGTGCCAGCAGCGTGGGGACAGGGTTAGGCGAGACCCAGTACTTC. It translates to CASSVGTGLGETQYF.

This clone was observed once. V gene TRBV14 combines with J gene TRBJ1-1, with D maybe TRBD1 (5 bases). Germline V lookup: CDR1 SGHDN, CDR2 FVKESK. V lost 4 bases and J lost 8, with 14 bases in between. The CDR3 length is 13 residues. The CDR3 is CASSRARGGEAFF. CDR3 nucleotides: TGTGCCAGCAGCCGCGCTCGGGGGGGGGAAGCTTTCTTT.

The V and J genes are TRBV2 and TRBJ1-5; D remains ambiguous. The V gene lost 3 bases and the J gene lost 6 bases, with 12 bases spanning the gap. This CDR3 has 14 residues. Germline CDR1 is SNHLY and CDR2 is FYNNEI. The CDR3 DNA reads as TGTGCCAGCAGTGAGATGGAGGTTGCTCAGCCCCAGCATTTT. Protein sequence: CASSEMEVAQPQHF.

The chain has TRBV3-1 (or the pseudogene TRBV3-2) and TRBJ1-3, with D possibly matching TRBD1 (6 bases). V was clipped by 0 bases and J by 6 bases, with 9 bases between them. The CDR3 is 14 amino acids. CDR1 and CDR2 (germline): LGHDT, YNNKEL (reference sequence). CDR3 DNA: TGTGCCAGCAGCCAAGACAGGGGAACAAACACCATATATTTT. As protein: CASSQDRGTNTIYF.

The chain employs TRBV6-2 or TRBV6-3 and TRBJ1-2, with D possibly matching TRBD1 (5 bases). The CDR3 length is 15 residues. Trimming cost V 6 bases and J 0 bases, with 14 bases left between them. Germline V gene data show CDR1 as MNHEY and CDR2 as SVGEGT. CDR3 nucleotides: TGTGCCAGCAGCCCGATCGACAGCACTAACTATGGCTACACCTTC. Amino acids: CASSPIDSTNYGYTF.

J is TRBJ2-3 and V is TRBV9; the match to TRBD1 covers 7 bases. The CDR3 has 15 amino acids. The V gene end was trimmed by 0 bases and the J gene end by 8 bases; junction bases not matched to a gene: 9. Germline V gene lookup returns CDR1 SGDLS and CDR2 YYNGEE. This CDR3 is CASSVVTGDEGTQYF. CDR3 nucleotides: TGTGCCAGCAGCGTAGTCACAGGGGATGAGGGTACGCAGTATTTT.

The V and J genes are TRBV7-3 and TRBJ2-3, with D maybe TRBD1 (8 bases). Germline loops: CDR1 SGHTA, CDR2 FQGTGA. V was pared by 5 bases and J by 3 bases, with 21 bases between. The CDR3 length is 17 residues. CDR3 protein: CASSLKLTGEGTDTQYF. CDR3 in DNA: TGTGCCAGCAGCCTAAAACTGACAGGGGAGGGAACAGATACGCAGTATTTT.

The chain carries TRBV19 and TRBJ2-3; D gene ambiguous. The germline CDR1 and CDR2 sequences are LNHDA and SQIVND (reference sequence). V shed 4 bases and J shed 6 bases, with 14 bases lying between them. This CDR3 contains 14 residues. DNA of the CDR3: TGTGCCAGTAGTAATACGATCTCCACGGATACGCAGTATTTT. As protein: CASSNTISTDTQYF.

The genes are TRBV3-1 (or the pseudogene TRBV3-2) and TRBJ2-7, with TRBD1 identical over 9 bases. V shed 3 bases, J shed 5 bases, and the junction held 5 bases outside the gene matches. CDR1 is LGHDT and CDR2 is YNNKEL in the germline V gene (reference sequence). CDR3 size: 14 residues. Here the CDR3 DNA reads TGTGCCAGCAGCCACAGAGACAGGGGGAACGAGCAGTACTTC. Translated: CASSHRDRGNEQYF.

Turning to this clone: At one of its ends the junction is not consistent with the germline gene, which may arise from a read error. The J gene is TRBJ2-4, the V gene TRBV4-3; the D gene could be TRBD1 or TRBD2 (5 bases each). The CDR3 sequence is 18 residues long. CDR1 and CDR2 from the germline V gene are LGHNA and YSLEER. CDR3 DNA sequence: TGCACCAGCAGCCAAATTTTTGAGGGGCCTATAGCCAAAAACATTCAGTACTTC. This gives the protein CTSSQIFEGPIAKNIQYF.

The chain recombines TRBV9 with TRBJ1-1; 9 positions agree with TRBD1. CDR1 and CDR2 from the germline V gene are SGDLS and YYNGEE. V dropped 3 bases and J dropped 3; count of bases not matched to a gene: 6. The CDR3 contains 15 residues. The chain's CDR3 is CASSETQGAYTEAFF. The CDR3, as DNA: TGTGCCAGCAGCGAAACACAGGGGGCGTACACTGAAGCTTTCTTT.

The rearrangement joins TRBV11-2 to TRBJ2-7, with 8 bases identical to TRBD1. Germline CDR1 is SGHAT and CDR2 is FQNNGV. This CDR3 spans 14 amino acids. The V and J ends lost 7 bases and 6 bases, in that order; junction bases with no gene match: 11. DNA of the CDR3: TGTGCCAGCACCCCGGGACAGGTTTTTTCCGAGCAGTACTTC. This sequence encodes CASTPGQVFSEQYF. Complete variable domain (other parts from reference TRBV11-2 and TRBJ2-7): EAGVAQSPRYKIIEKRQSVAFWCNPISGHATLYWYQQILGQGPKLLIQFQNNGVVDDSQLPKDRFSAERLKGVDSTLKIQPAKLEDSAVYLCASTPGQVFSEQYFGPGTRLTVT.

This chain links TRBV27 with TRBJ1-5; 7 bases are a match to TRBD1. CDR1 MNHEY and CDR2 SMNVEV come from the germline V gene (reference sequence). V was pared by 6 bases and J by 9 bases, with 8 bases of the junction left unmatched. This CDR3 contains 13 residues. This CDR3 reads CASSPRDSLPQHF. The CDR3, as DNA: TGTGCCAGCAGCCCCCGGGACAGCCTGCCCCAGCATTTT.

This CDR3 reads CAGQLAGRRDTQYF. The CDR3 DNA reads TGTGCCGGACAATTAGCGGGGCGGCGTGATACGCAGTATTTT. The chain joins TRBV5-6 to TRBJ2-3; TRBD2 aligns across 8 bases. Per the germline V gene, CDR1 is SGHDT and CDR2 is YYEEEE. V was clipped by 10 bases and J by 6 bases; unmatched bases: 13. CDR3 length equals 14 residues.

V and J are TRBV30 and TRBJ1-4; D gene unclear. V lost 0 bases and J lost 8, with 10 bases in between. The CDR3 covers 13 residues. The germline CDR1 and CDR2 sequences are GTSNPN and SVGIG (reference sequence). The CDR3 DNA follows: TGTGCCTGGAGTGTCGGGGTTGGCGAAAAACTGTTTTTT. Amino acid sequence: CAWSVGVGEKLFF.

This chain links TRBV28 with TRBJ2-7; D may correspond to TRBD1 or TRBD2 (5 bases each). Trimming cost V 1 base and J 4 bases, with 17 bases left between them. The CDR3 sequence is 16 residues long. CDR1 MDHEN and CDR2 SYDVKM come from the germline V gene. The CDR3 is CASSLFGRDPDYEQYF. For the CDR3, the DNA is TGTGCCAGCAGTTTATTCGGACGGGACCCCGATTACGAGCAGTACTTC.

The chain uses TRBV5-1 and TRBJ2-1, with 11 bases identical to TRBD2. V was clipped by 0 bases and J by 4 bases; unmatched bases: 3. CDR1 and CDR2 (germline): SGHRS, YFSETQ. The CDR3 loop spans 16 amino acids. This CDR3 reads CASSLGGTSGYNEQFF. CDR3 coding DNA: TGCGCCAGCAGCTTGGGGGGGACTAGCGGTTACAATGAGCAGTTCTTC. Variable domain in full (rest from reference TRBV5-1 and TRBJ2-1): KAGVTQTPRYLIKTRGQQVTLSCSPISGHRSVSWYQQTPGQGLQFLFEYFSETQRNKGNFPGRFSGRQFSNSRSEMNVSTLELGDSALYLCASSLGGTSGYNEQFFGPGTRLTVL.

This chain connects TRBV19 to TRBJ2-3; D ambiguous. Trimming took off 8 bases at V and 0 bases at J, with 18 bases between the two ends. CDR3 length: 16 amino acids. CDR1 and CDR2 (germline): LNHDA, SQIVND (reference sequence). The CDR3 coding sequence is TGTGCCAGTCAGGCCGGCGGAAGATTTAGCACAGATACGCAGTATTTT. Amino acid sequence: CASQAGGRFSTDTQYF.

This clone came up a few times. The same CDR3 arises from other DNA sequences in this sample as well. The rearrangement uses TRBV9 and TRBJ2-2; D unclear. V was trimmed by 0 bases and J by 6 bases, leaving 6 bases between them. The CDR3 loop spans 13 amino acids. Germline V lookup: CDR1 SGDLS, CDR2 YYNGEE. In DNA form, the CDR3 reads TGTGCCAGCAGCGTAGGGGGTGCCGGGGAGCTGTTTTTT. Translation: CASSVGGAGELFF.

This sequence joins TRBV30 and TRBJ2-5; D gene uncertain. The germline V gene has CDR1 GTSNPN and CDR2 SVGIG (reference sequence). The CDR3 is 13 amino acids. V shed 0 bases and J shed 4 bases, with 9 bases lying between them. CDR3: CAWSVRHRETQYF. Here the CDR3 DNA reads TGTGCCTGGAGTGTACGGCACAGAGAGACCCAGTACTTC.

This rearrangement joins TRBV27 to TRBJ1-5, with TRBD1 matching over 7 bases. The CDR3 has 13 amino acids. The V gene's germline CDR1 is MNHEY and CDR2 SMNVEV (reference sequence). V dropped 4 bases and J dropped 5; count of bases not matched to a gene: 2. The CDR3 loop is CASSWTGDQPQHF. CDR3 DNA: TGTGCCAGCAGTTGGACAGGAGATCAGCCCCAGCATTTT.